The rows below give T cell receptor beta chains drawn from one sample of a study of vaccination effects on CD4 cells after COVID-19. Antigens for these TCRs are unknown. Profiling relied on immunoSEQ multiplex PCR, and the TCRdb table lists in-frame clones only, not all of them. The sample holds 30,000 to 45,000 clones, about three fifths seen once. Sequencing used CD4+ T cells from PBMCs cultured with HCoV-OC43 spike peptides, obtained before COVID-19 vaccination. Receptors originate from a human donor who received a COVID-19 vaccine. Each CDR3 is given with its conserved first and last residue. The D gene is left open where the match is weak. The size field is filled for only some rows; it gives once, few, many or a size class.

v_call,clone_size,d_call,j_call,cdr3_nt,cdr3_aa
TRBV5-4,NA,TRBD2,TRBJ2-3,TGTGCCAGCAGCTTGGGGGTAGCGGGAGAGACGCAGTATTTT,CASSLGVAGETQYF
TRBV2,NA,NA,TRBJ2-5,TGTGCCAGCCTCTTCAGGGACCTCAGGGAGACCCAGTACTTC,CASLFRDLRETQYF
TRBV12-5,NA,NA,TRBJ2-7,TGTGCTAGCTCAGATGGCGGGGAACCCTACGAGCAGTACTTC,CASSDGGEPYEQYF
TRBV6-1,NA,TRBD1,TRBJ1-1,TGTGCCAGCAGTGACCTGACAGGGAGCACTGAAGCTTTCTTT,CASSDLTGSTEAFF
TRBV27,NA,TRBD1,TRBJ2-1,TGTGCCAGCAGTCGACCCGGGACAGGCATGAATGAGCAGTTCTTC,CASSRPGTGMNEQFF
TRBV19,NA,NA,TRBJ2-3,TGTGCCAGCCGGGACTACCAAGGAGGGGGGGCAGATACGCAGTATTTT,CASRDYQGGGADTQYF
TRBV25-1,NA,NA,TRBJ1-2,TGTGCCAGCAGTGAAGGGGCACAGCCACCCTACTTCTATGGCTACACCTTC,CASSEGAQPPYFYGYTF
TRBV6-5,NA,TRBD2,TRBJ2-7,TGTGCCAGCAGGCGACTAGCGGGAGACAACGAGCAGTACTTC,CASRRLAGDNEQYF
TRBV6-6,NA,TRBD1,TRBJ1-3,TGTGCCAGCAGTGGTCCGGGACAGATCTCTGGAAACACCATATATTTT,CASSGPGQISGNTIYF
TRBV3-1/TRBV3-2,few,TRBD2,TRBJ2-1,TGTGCCAGCAGCCAAGACCTAGCGGGAGGCAATGAGCAGTTCTTC,CASSQDLAGGNEQFF
TRBV6-1,NA,NA,TRBJ1-1,TGTGCCAGCAGTGAAGCTCGGGGACTCCACTACACTGAAGCTTTCTTT,CASSEARGLHYTEAFF
TRBV11-2,NA,TRBD1,TRBJ1-6,TGTGCCAGTCAAGGCCTCTCGCAGGGGGTTCGGTCACCCCTCCACTTT,CASQGLSQGVRSPLHF
TRBV6-5,once,NA,TRBJ1-2,TGTGCCACCCGAGACAATACCCTACGGGGAGGCTACACCTTC,CATRDNTLRGGYTF
TRBV28,NA,TRBD1,TRBJ2-3,TGTGCCAGCAGTTCCGGGACAGGGGTCCTGAGAAGCACAGATACGCAGTATTTT,CASSSGTGVLRSTDTQYF
TRBV5-4,NA,NA,TRBJ2-1,TGTGCCAGCAGCTTGAGAGACTACCACTACAATGAGCAGTTCTTC,CASSLRDYHYNEQFF
TRBV11-3,NA,NA,TRBJ2-2,TGTGCCAGCACGTTCACAGCCAACACCGGGGAGCTGTTTTTT,CASTFTANTGELFF
TRBV19,NA,NA,TRBJ2-5,TGTGCCAGTAGTATCGTCGGGGGTTGGGAGACCCAGTACTTC,CASSIVGGWETQYF
TRBV3-1/TRBV3-2,NA,TRBD1,TRBJ1-4,TGTGCCAGTACCGGGACAGGTGAAAAACTGTTTTTT,CASTGTGEKLFF
TRBV5-1,NA,TRBD2,TRBJ2-5,TGCGCCAGCAGCTTGGGGACTAGCGCAGAGACCCAGTACTTC,CASSLGTSAETQYF
TRBV11-2,few,NA,TRBJ2-3,TGTGCCAGCAGGTTAGCGGGCACAGATACGCAGTATTTT,CASRLAGTDTQYF
TRBV13,NA,TRBD1,TRBJ2-2,TGTGCCAGCAGCTTCCGGGACAGGGAGACCGGGGAGCTGTTTTTT,CASSFRDRETGELFF
TRBV5-4,few,NA,TRBJ2-7,TGTGCCAGCAGCTTGGCCGGGCCATACGAGCAGTACTTC,CASSLAGPYEQYF
TRBV27,NA,NA,TRBJ2-7,TGTGCCAGCAGTTTAGGGACCCGAGGGGACGAGCAGTACTTC,CASSLGTRGDEQYF
TRBV19,NA,NA,TRBJ2-3,TGTGCCAGTAGTATAGGGACTACTGGCACAGATACGCAGTATTTT,CASSIGTTGTDTQYF
TRBV7-9,few,NA,TRBJ2-7,TGTGCCAGCAGCTTAGCGACAGCTACCTACGAGCAGTACTTC,CASSLATATYEQYF
TRBV18,NA,NA,TRBJ1-2,TGTGCCAGCTCACCACCAATCATGGAAGCTAACTATGGCTACACCTTC,CASSPPIMEANYGYTF
TRBV18,once,TRBD2,TRBJ2-2,TGTGCCAGCTCACCAGCTAGCGGGAACACCGGGGAGCTGTTTTTT,CASSPASGNTGELFF
TRBV29-1,NA,NA,TRBJ1-2,TGCAGCGTTGTGGTTGATATCTATGGCTACACCTTC,CSVVVDIYGYTF
TRBV29-1,NA,NA,TRBJ1-2,TGCAGCGTTGAGGACAGTTCCTATGGCTACACCTTC,CSVEDSSYGYTF